Following are 30 T cell receptor beta chains from one sample sequenced in a study of vaccination and CD4 T cells after COVID-19. Cultured CD4+ T cell DNA was sequenced using the Oncomine TCR Beta short-read assay. TCRdb analysed the PCR reads with MiXCR anew, one entry per CDR3 protein. The repertoire holds some 9,500 distinct CDR3 sequences, with roughly 65% as singletons. No cognate antigen is known for these TCRs. As to treatment: approximately nine-day PBMC culture with coronavirus spike peptide pools or control peptides (ViraFEST assay). The specimen comprised CD4+ T cells from blood, cultured in vitro, sampled before SARS-CoV-2 vaccination. The source is a human donor who had recovered from COVID-19.

This clonotype is large (0.1 to 1%) within its sample. V gene TRBV20-1 combines with J gene TRBJ2-2; D not resolved. The V end was cut by 2 bases, the J end by 3 bases, with 16 bases between. This CDR3 comprises 16 residues. Germline V gives CDR1 DFQATT, CDR2 SNEGSKA (reference sequence). The DNA of the CDR3 is TGCAGTGCTAGAAAAAACACGCCGGACGACACCGGGGAGCTGTTTTTT. Protein product: CSARKNTPDDTGELFF.

The V call is TRBV5-4, the J call TRBJ2-5; TRBD1 or TRBD2 may be the D gene (6 bases each). The V gene's germline CDR1 is SGHNT and CDR2 YYREEE (reference sequence). V lost 4 bases and J lost 1, with 8 bases in between. There are 13 residues in the CDR3. The CDR3 protein is CASSRGAQETQYF. The CDR3 DNA is TGTGCCAGCAGCAGGGGGGCCCAAGAGACCCAGTACTTC.

This chain uses TRBV5-4 with TRBJ2-5; TRBD2 matches at 7 bases. Germline CDR1 reads SGHNT; CDR2 reads YYREEE (reference sequence). V gave up 4 bases and J gave up 4 bases; unmatched junction bases: 7. This CDR3 comprises 14 residues. The CDR3 nucleotides read TGTGCCAGCAGCCTTCTCCGGGAGGCAGAGACCCAGTACTTC. Protein sequence: CASSLLREAETQYF.

This rearrangement joins TRBV20-1 to TRBJ1-1; the D gene is possibly TRBD1 (6 bases). V lost 0 bases, J lost 6 bases, and 14 bases lay in between. Germline V gene data show CDR1 as DFQATT and CDR2 as SNEGSKA (reference sequence). This CDR3 is built from 14 residues. The CDR3 loop reads CSARDRGTFSEAFF. CDR3 in DNA: TGCAGTGCTAGAGACAGGGGCACTTTCTCTGAAGCTTTCTTT.

This chain links TRBV12-3 or TRBV12-4 with TRBJ2-2, with a tentative D call TRBD1 (6 bases). V lost 5 bases to trimming and J lost 7 bases, with 20 bases between them. This CDR3 has 16 residues. CDR3 nucleotide sequence: TGTGCCAGCAGTCCTGCCGGGACACCAGATGGCGGGGAGCTGTTTTTT. Its translation: CASSPAGTPDGGELFF.

V and J are TRBV20-1 and TRBJ1-6; D not resolved. Germline V gives CDR1 DFQATT, CDR2 SNEGSKA (reference sequence). The V end was cut by 1 base, the J end by 9 bases, with 7 bases between. The CDR3 runs 12 residues. The CDR3 here is CSARGGSSPLHF. CDR3 bases: TGCAGTGCTAGAGGAGGTTCTTCACCCCTCCACTTT.

The chain recombines TRBV28 with TRBJ1-6; TRBD1 agrees at 7 bases. Trimming took 5 bases from V and 7 from J; bases not matched to a gene: 14. Germline V lookup: CDR1 MDHEN, CDR2 SYDVKM. CDR3 length: 17 amino acids. The CDR3 here is CASSGPTGSLSNSPLHF. The CDR3 nucleotides read TGTGCCAGCAGTGGACCGACAGGGAGCCTTTCGAATTCACCCCTCCACTTT.

In this sample, this clonotype turned up a few times. This chain uses TRBV19 with TRBJ1-5; no clear D gene. There are 16 residues in the CDR3. Between the trimmed V and J ends, which lost 3 bases and 3 bases, there was a span of 15 bases. Germline CDR1 LNHDA, CDR2 SQIVND (reference sequence). The DNA for the CDR3 is TGTGCCAGTAGTATCCCTGGGAGTCCCAACAATCAGCCCCAGCATTTT. Protein: CASSIPGSPNNQPQHF.

This clonotype ranks as medium-sized. The rearrangement uses TRBV29-1 and TRBJ2-3; D might be TRBD1 (6 bases). V gave up 5 bases and J gave up 3 bases, with 15 bases separating them. This CDR3 is 14 amino acids long. CDR1 SQVTM and CDR2 ANQGSEA come from the germline V gene. Here the CDR3 reads CSVRLGAETDTQYF. The CDR3 DNA reads TGCAGCGTTCGCTTGGGGGCCGAAACAGATACGCAGTATTTT.

The chain employs TRBV24-1 and TRBJ2-1; 10 bases fit TRBD2. V lost 0 bases and J lost 2; bases outside the gene matches: 6. The CDR3 has 18 residues. Germline loops: CDR1 KGHDR, CDR2 SFDVKD. CDR3 bases: TGTGCCACCAGTGATTTGGGGGCAACTAGCGGGGCCTACAATGAGCAGTTCTTC. This encodes CATSDLGATSGAYNEQFF.

V is TRBV18 and J is TRBJ2-5, with TRBD2 matching 8 bases. The CDR3 is made up of 17 amino acids. Germline loops: CDR1 KGHSH, CDR2 LQKENI. The V and J ends lost 4 bases and 2 bases, in that order; junction bases with no gene match: 12. The CDR3: CASSLVLLAGSQETQYF. In nucleotides, the CDR3 is TGTGCCAGCTCACTAGTGCTGCTAGCGGGTTCACAAGAGACCCAGTACTTC.

This clonotype was detected only a few times. V gene TRBV2 combines with J gene TRBJ2-1, with D hard to call. The CDR3 length is 16 residues. Trimming left V 4 bases short and J 1 base short, with 14 bases between. Germline CDR1 is SNHLY and CDR2 is FYNNEI. This CDR3 is CASSGLPPWSYNEQFF. CDR3 nucleotide sequence: TGTGCCAGCAGTGGGTTACCCCCGTGGTCCTACAATGAGCAGTTCTTC.

The gene calls are TRBV19 and TRBJ1-2; D not certain. The CDR3 contains 13 residues. CDR1 and CDR2 from the germline V gene are LNHDA and SQIVND (reference sequence). Trimming pared 8 bases from V and 6 bases from J, leaving 16 bases between. In DNA, the CDR3 is TGTGCCAGTGTCAGGTCAAACGGCGATGGCTACACCTTC. Translated, it gives CASVRSNGDGYTF. Based on the CDR3 plus reference TRBV19 and TRBJ1-2, the full variable domain is DGGITQSPKYLFRKEGQNVTLSCEQNLNHDAMYWYRQDPGQGLRLIYYSQIVNDFQKGDIAEGYSVSREKKESFPLTVTSAQKNPTAFYLCASVRSNGDGYTFGSGTRLTVV.

This clonotype was detected a few times. The chain recombines TRBV20-1 with TRBJ2-2, with 12 bases aligning to TRBD2. J gave up 5 bases and V 6 bases, and 4 bases lay outside the gene matches. Germline V lookup: CDR1 DFQATT, CDR2 SNEGSKA (reference sequence). The CDR3 extends over 14 amino acids. CDR3 region: CSASGTSGTGELFF. The CDR3 DNA reads TGCAGTGCCTCGGGGACTAGCGGGACCGGGGAGCTGTTTTTT.

This clonotype turned up a few times. The chain recombines TRBV25-1 with TRBJ2-5, with 8 bases lining up with TRBD2. The germline gives CDR1 MGHDK, CDR2 SYGVNS. J was trimmed by 5 bases and V by 3 bases; bases with no gene match: 8. The CDR3 is 15 residues long. The CDR3 nucleotides are TGTGCCAGCAGTGATGGGCAGCGGGAGAGGGAGACCCAGTACTTC. Amino acids: CASSDGQRERETQYF. The whole variable domain, remainder taken from reference TRBV25-1 and TRBJ2-5, is EADIYQTPRYLVIGTGKKITLECSQTMGHDKMYWYQQDPGMELHLIHYSYGVNSTEKGDLSSESTVSRIRTEHFPLTLESARPSHTSQYLCASSDGQRERETQYFGPGTRLLVL.

This chain links TRBV7-2 with TRBJ2-7, with a possible D match to TRBD2 (5 bases). V was clipped by 11 bases and J by 0 bases, with 14 bases between them. From germline, CDR1 is SGHTA and CDR2 FQGNSA. The CDR3 runs to 13 residues. The CDR3 coding sequence is TGTGCCTCCCAGAGGGCCACCTCCTACGAGCAGTACTTC. Its translation: CASQRATSYEQYF.

The CDR3 DNA follows: TGCAGTGCTAGTTGGCGGGACGGCGCAGATACGCAGTATTTT. Protein sequence: CSASWRDGADTQYF. The rearrangement joins TRBV20-1 to TRBJ2-3; possibly TRBD2 for D (6 bases). Trimming removed 3 bases at V and 4 bases at J, with 14 bases between. CDR3 length: 14 residues. CDR1 is DFQATT and CDR2 is SNEGSKA in the germline V gene (reference sequence).

The gene calls are TRBV6-1 and TRBJ2-2; no clear D gene. Trimming removed 8 bases at V and 0 bases at J, with 7 bases between. CDR3 length: 13 residues. Germline values: CDR1 MNHNS, CDR2 SASEGT. This CDR3 is CASGAANTGELFF. The CDR3 region has the DNA TGTGCCAGCGGAGCTGCGAACACCGGGGAGCTGTTTTTT.

V gene TRBV6-1 combines with J gene TRBJ2-3; 8 bases line up with TRBD2. V was pared by 7 bases and J by 0 bases, with 9 bases of the junction left unmatched. Germline V gives CDR1 MNHNS, CDR2 SASEGT. The CDR3 length is 16 residues. CDR3 region: CASTRGTRLSTDTQYF. The CDR3 DNA sequence: TGTGCCAGCACCCGGGGGACTAGACTGAGCACAGATACGCAGTATTTT.

The genes are TRBV20-1 and TRBJ1-2; D is perhaps TRBD1 (6 bases). The CDR3 spans 14 residues. Per the germline V gene, CDR1 is DFQATT and CDR2 is SNEGSKA (reference sequence). With 3 bases removed from V and 0 bases from J, the gap between germline ends came to 11 bases. This CDR3 is CSARWGASNYGYTF. For the CDR3, the DNA is TGCAGTGCTAGGTGGGGGGCCTCTAACTATGGCTACACCTTC.

The chain carries TRBV6-5 and TRBJ2-7; 7 bases match TRBD1. The CDR3 spans 16 residues. Germline lookup yields CDR1 MNHEY and CDR2 SVGAGI. V was clipped by 4 bases and J by 3 bases; unmatched bases: 12. The CDR3 DNA reads TGTGCCAGCAGTTCAACCTGGACAGGTGAGGTCTACGAGCAGTACTTC. Translation gives CASSSTWTGEVYEQYF.

The rearrangement links TRBV15 to TRBJ2-5, with 8 bases matching TRBD2. The V gene end was trimmed by 0 bases and the J gene end by 5 bases; junction bases not matched to a gene: 11. Per the germline V gene, CDR1 is LNHNV and CDR2 is YYDKDF (reference sequence). The CDR3 covers 17 residues. In DNA, the CDR3 is TGTGCCACCAGCAGAGATCAGGGAGCGGGAGCCTGGGAGACCCAGTACTTC. This gives the protein CATSRDQGAGAWETQYF.

As to this clonotype: The junction departs from the called germline gene at one end, perhaps through a read error. The chain employs TRBV19 and TRBJ2-3; D gene unclear. CDR3 length equals 13 residues. Looked up from germline, CDR1 is LNHDA and CDR2 is SQIVND (reference sequence). The CDR3 spells CASNIEGTDTQYF. In DNA, the CDR3 is TGTGCCAGTAATATAGAGGGCACAGATACGCAGTATTTT.

The chain is built from TRBV15 and TRBJ2-1; no definite D call. The CDR3 spans 12 residues. Looked up from germline, CDR1 is LNHNV and CDR2 is YYDKDF (reference sequence). Between the trimmed V and J ends, which lost 1 base and 4 bases, there was a span of 2 bases. The CDR3 DNA follows: TGTGCCACCAGCAGAGGATACAATGAGCAGTTCTTC. Amino acids: CATSRGYNEQFF.

CDR3 residues: CASSFSGQGRETQYF. The CDR3, as DNA: TGTGCCAGCAGCTTTTCGGGACAGGGGAGAGAGACCCAGTACTTC. The chain joins TRBV5-8 to TRBJ2-5; 10 bases map to TRBD1. The V segment lost 2 bases and the J segment 4 bases; nucleotides outside the gene matches: 5. CDR3 length equals 15 residues. Germline V CDR1 and CDR2: SGHTS, YDEGEE.

The chain combines TRBV6-2 or TRBV6-3 with TRBJ1-1; D ambiguous. The CDR3 runs 13 residues. The germline V gene encodes CDR1 MNHEY and CDR2 SVGEGT. Deletions cut 3 bases from V and 1 base from J, with 6 bases between. CDR3 residues: CASSYLANTEAFF. DNA for the CDR3: TGTGCCAGCAGTTATCTGGCGAACACTGAAGCTTTCTTT.

J is TRBJ1-6 and V is TRBV15; D not resolved. The CDR3 covers 15 residues. Looked up from germline, CDR1 is LNHNV and CDR2 is YYDKDF (reference sequence). Trimming stripped 0 bases from V and 7 bases from J, with 10 bases between. CDR3 region: CATSREDGYNSPLHF. The CDR3 DNA is TGTGCCACCAGCAGAGAGGACGGTTACAATTCACCCCTCCACTTT. The variable domain in full, with the rest retrieved from reference TRBV15 and TRBJ1-6, is DAMVIQNPRYQVTQFGKPVTLSCSQTLNHNVMYWYQQKSSQAPKLLFHYYDKDFNNEADTPDNFQSRRPNTSFCFLDIRSPGLGDTAMYLCATSREDGYNSPLHFGNGTRLTVT.

This clonotype was seen a single time. The chain employs TRBV4-1 and TRBJ2-7; D gene ambiguous. The germline V gene has CDR1 MGHRA and CDR2 YSYEKL. The V and J ends lost 2 bases and 5 bases respectively, with 10 bases between them. This CDR3 has 13 amino acids. In DNA form, the CDR3 reads TGCGCCAGCAGCCAACGGGCAGGAGACGAGCAGTACTTC. The encoded protein is CASSQRAGDEQYF.

This chain uses TRBV7-9 with TRBJ2-7, with 7 bases lining up with TRBD1. Germline CDR1 is SEHNR and CDR2 is FQNEAQ (reference sequence). This CDR3 comprises 14 residues. J gave up 4 bases and V 5 bases, and 8 bases lay outside the gene matches. The CDR3 loop reads CASSLGTVPYEQYF. The DNA for the CDR3 is TGTGCCAGCAGCCTAGGGACAGTCCCATACGAGCAGTACTTC.

The J gene is TRBJ2-1, the V gene TRBV19; tentative D call: TRBD2 (5 bases). The CDR3 covers 14 residues. V shed 5 bases and J shed 9 bases, with 17 bases lying between them. Germline V gene lookup returns CDR1 LNHDA and CDR2 SQIVND (reference sequence). In DNA form, the CDR3 reads TGTGCCAGTAGTCAAGTGGGAGAATCAAGTGAGCAGTTCTTC. Amino acids: CASSQVGESSEQFF. The entire variable domain, with the rest obtained from reference TRBV19 and TRBJ2-1, is as follows: DGGITQSPKYLFRKEGQNVTLSCEQNLNHDAMYWYRQDPGQGLRLIYYSQIVNDFQKGDIAEGYSVSREKKESFPLTVTSAQKNPTAFYLCASSQVGESSEQFFGPGTRLTVL.